One sample yielded the 25 T cell receptor beta chains listed below, sequenced in a study of T cell responses to AZD1222 COVID-19 vaccine. Some clones are missing from TCRdb's copy, which holds only in-frame ones; the method was immunoSEQ multiplex PCR. The data hold under 80,000 clones, with 87% observed a single time. Source: peripheral blood, taken 28 days after the second AZD1222 dose. The receptor set was obtained from an adult who received the AZD1222 COVID-19 vaccine.

The V call is TRBV9, the J call TRBJ2-7; 16 nucleotides line up with TRBD2. With 4 bases clipped from V and 6 bases from J, the junction kept 10 bases outside the gene matches. Germline CDR1 SGDLS, CDR2 YYNGEE. The CDR3 extends over 17 amino acids. CDR3 bases: TGTGCCAGCAGCCCAGGGGGGACTAGCGGGAGGGCCTCCGAGCAGTACTTC. This gives the protein CASSPGGTSGRASEQYF. Supplemented by reference TRBV9 and TRBJ2-7, the full variable domain reads DSGVTQTPKHLITATGQRVTLRCSPRSGDLSVYWYQQSLDQGLQFLIQYYNGEERAKGNILERFSAQQFPDLHSELNLSSLELGDSALYFCASSPGGTSGRASEQYFGPGTRLTVT.

This rearrangement joins TRBV5-6 to TRBJ2-1, with D hard to call. There are 15 residues in the CDR3. Trimming took off 1 base at V and 5 bases at J, with 13 bases between the two ends. Germline CDR1 SGHDT, CDR2 YYEEEE. The CDR3 reads CASSLTHILDNEQFF. CDR3 nucleotides: TGTGCCAGCAGCTTGACACATATCCTTGACAATGAGCAGTTCTTC.

The chain has TRBV5-1 and TRBJ1-2, with a tentative D call TRBD1 (6 bases). The CDR3 is 13 residues long. V was trimmed by 4 bases and J by 3 bases, leaving 10 bases between them. Germline values: CDR1 SGHRS, CDR2 YFSETQ. The CDR3 loop is CASSEQGDYGYTF. CDR3 DNA sequence: TGCGCCAGCAGCGAACAGGGAGACTATGGCTACACCTTC.

V and J are TRBV6-6 and TRBJ1-5; D might be TRBD1 (5 bases). With 7 bases removed from V and 8 bases from J, the gap between germline ends came to 15 bases. CDR1 is MNHNY and CDR2 is SVGAGI in the germline V gene (reference sequence). The CDR3 runs 13 residues. CDR3 DNA sequence: TGTGCCAGCAATCACCAGGGCGGGGAGCCCCAGCATTTT. Amino acid sequence: CASNHQGGEPQHF.

The chain carries TRBV11-2 and TRBJ1-3; D call uncertain. V gave up 4 bases and J gave up 7 bases, with 26 bases separating them. CDR1 and CDR2 from the germline V gene are SGHAT and FQNNGV. The CDR3 loop spans 18 amino acids. The CDR3 is CASSYPVGSYDSANTIYF. The CDR3 DNA follows: TGTGCCAGCAGCTACCCTGTAGGGAGCTACGACTCTGCTAACACCATATATTTT.

The chain carries TRBV7-8 and TRBJ1-4; 7 bases agree with TRBD1. Germline CDR1 and CDR2: SGHVS and FQNEAQ. This CDR3 is 16 amino acids long. J lost 5 bases, V lost 0 bases, and 6 bases had no gene match. In DNA form, the CDR3 reads TGTGCCAGCAGCTTAGCAGCCAAGGGGGCGAATGAAAAACTGTTTTTT. Amino acids: CASSLAAKGANEKLFF.

Only one count was recorded for this clone. J is TRBJ1-5 and V is TRBV27, with 8 bases identical to TRBD1. This CDR3 has 14 amino acids. V lost 5 bases, J lost 7 bases, and 7 bases stayed unmatched. The germline CDR1 and CDR2 sequences are MNHEY and SMNVEV (reference sequence). CDR3 bases: TGTGCCAGCAGTCCCTATACAGGGGGGCAGCCCCAGCATTTT. Translating gives CASSPYTGGQPQHF.

This clone showed up just once. The chain recombines TRBV7-2 with TRBJ2-6, with TRBD1 identical over 7 bases. Trimming removed 4 bases from V and 2 bases from J; junction bases left unmatched: 8. Germline assignment: CDR1 SGHTA and CDR2 FQGNSA. CDR3 length: 17 amino acids. The CDR3 reads CASSSKGGSPGANVLTF. CDR3 bases: TGTGCCAGCAGCTCGAAAGGGGGCTCCCCTGGGGCCAACGTCCTGACTTTC.

The chain is built from TRBV12-3 or TRBV12-4 and TRBJ1-1; D remains unclear. The CDR3 runs 11 residues. Trimming left V 8 bases short and J 5 bases short, with 9 bases between. CDR3 nucleotides: TGTGCCAGCGTCTTATTAACTGAAGCTTTCTTT. Encoded protein: CASVLLTEAFF.

This clone was detected once. V and J are TRBV27 and TRBJ1-2; D is perhaps TRBD1 (5 bases). Germline loops: CDR1 MNHEY, CDR2 SMNVEV (reference sequence). This CDR3 comprises 15 residues. The ends were cut back, 0 bases at V and 0 bases at J, with 8 bases in the middle. CDR3 protein: CASSLSPGANYGYTF. The CDR3 bases are TGTGCCAGCAGTTTATCGCCGGGGGCTAACTATGGCTACACCTTC.

V is TRBV7-2 and J is TRBJ2-7, with 9 nucleotides matching TRBD2. After removal of 5 bases from V and 4 bases from J, the junction contained 6 bases not matched to a gene. CDR1 is SGHTA and CDR2 is FQGNSA in the germline V gene. The CDR3 consists of 14 residues. CDR3 region: CASSRGSGSYEQYF. The CDR3 nucleotides read TGTGCCAGCAGCCGGGGTAGCGGGAGTTACGAGCAGTACTTC.

The V gene is TRBV18, the J gene TRBJ1-2; the match to TRBD1 covers 9 bases. The CDR3 spans 14 residues. With V trimmed by 6 bases and J by 4 bases, 6 bases remained unmatched. CDR1 is KGHSH, CDR2 LQKENI, per germline. As DNA, the CDR3 is TGTGCCAGCTCCCCGGGACAGGGAAGCTATGGCTACACCTTC. This codes for CASSPGQGSYGYTF.

The rearrangement links TRBV6-5 to TRBJ1-1; possible D gene TRBD1, 6 bases. Germline lookup yields CDR1 MNHEY and CDR2 SVGAGI. There are 14 residues in the CDR3. V dropped 5 bases and J dropped 2 bases, with 12 bases sitting between them. CDR3 amino acids: CASSRLQGNTEAFF. Here the CDR3 DNA reads TGTGCCAGCAGTAGGTTACAGGGAAACACTGAAGCTTTCTTT.

Here the CDR3 DNA reads TGTGCCACCAGCAGAGACAACCTAGTTTCCGGGACTAGCGGGAGGGACCAAGAGACCCAGTACTTC. This sequence encodes CATSRDNLVSGTSGRDQETQYF. V gene TRBV15 combines with J gene TRBJ2-5; 16 bases agree with TRBD2. The germline V gene encodes CDR1 LNHNV and CDR2 YYDKDF (reference sequence). The CDR3 consists of 22 residues. V was clipped by 0 bases and J by 0 bases; unmatched bases: 13. Complete variable domain (other parts from reference TRBV15 and TRBJ2-5): DAMVIQNPRYQVTQFGKPVTLSCSQTLNHNVMYWYQQKSSQAPKLLFHYYDKDFNNEADTPDNFQSRRPNTSFCFLDIRSPGLGDTAMYLCATSRDNLVSGTSGRDQETQYFGPGTRLLVL.

The gene calls are TRBV6-5 and TRBJ1-5; D is possibly TRBD1 (5 bases). CDR1 is MNHEY, CDR2 SVGAGI, per germline. CDR3 length: 15 residues. Deletions cut 7 bases from V and 3 bases from J, with 16 bases between. As DNA, the CDR3 is TGTGCCAGCAAGGTAGGGGTTAACGACAATCAGCCCCAGCATTTT. Translating it yields CASKVGVNDNQPQHF.

This clone was detected once. V and J are TRBV19 and TRBJ1-2; a possible D gene is TRBD1 (5 bases). From germline, CDR1 is LNHDA and CDR2 SQIVND (reference sequence). V was clipped by 4 bases and J by 4 bases, with 7 bases between them. The CDR3 covers 12 residues. DNA for the CDR3: TGTGCCAGTAGTAGAGGGGCCTATGGCTACACCTTC. It yields the protein CASSRGAYGYTF.

The V and J genes are TRBV24-1 and TRBJ2-1; 13 bases fit TRBD2. V lost 2 bases and J lost 5; bases outside the gene matches: 2. The germline gives CDR1 KGHDR, CDR2 SFDVKD. The CDR3 extends over 16 amino acids. CDR3 sequence: CATSDSGTSGNNEQFF. DNA of the CDR3: TGTGCCACCAGTGATTCCGGGACTAGCGGGAACAATGAGCAGTTCTTC.

The chain recombines TRBV10-3 with TRBJ1-4; D possibly corresponds to TRBD1 (6 bases). V lost 8 bases to trimming and J lost 7 bases, with 17 bases between them. CDR3 length: 14 amino acids. Germline V gives CDR1 ENHRY, CDR2 SYGVKD. The CDR3 DNA is TGTGCCATCGCCGGGGGAGGGGGGGGTGAAAAACTGTTTTTT. It translates to CAIAGGGGGEKLFF.

The V and J genes are TRBV7-3 and TRBJ2-1; D remains unclear. Between the trimmed V and J ends, which lost 0 bases and 8 bases, there was a span of 8 bases. The CDR3 runs to 13 residues. The germline V gene encodes CDR1 SGHTA and CDR2 FQGTGA. This chain's CDR3 is CASSLTERDEQFF. DNA for the CDR3: TGTGCCAGCAGCTTAACGGAGAGAGATGAGCAGTTCTTC.

CDR3 nucleotides: TGTGCCAGCAGCCACCCTACAGGGAGGTCTACTGAAGCTTTCTTT. The encoded protein is CASSHPTGRSTEAFF. This sequence joins TRBV4-2 and TRBJ1-1; weak D call: TRBD1 (6 bases). Trimming shortened V by 3 bases and J by 5 bases, and 16 bases separated the two germline ends. Germline V gene sequence: CDR1 LGHNA, CDR2 YNFKEQ. CDR3 length: 15 residues.

The chain uses TRBV6-5 and TRBJ2-6, with D tentatively TRBD2 (6 bases). The V gene's germline CDR1 is MNHEY and CDR2 SVGAGI. The CDR3 length is 15 residues. Deletions cut 8 bases from V and 0 bases from J, with 11 bases between. CDR3 DNA sequence: TGTGCCAGCTGGGCCGGGGGCTCTGGGGCCAACGTCCTGACTTTC. Amino acids: CASWAGGSGANVLTF.

V and J are TRBV3-1 (or the pseudogene TRBV3-2) and TRBJ2-3, with D hard to call. Deletions cut 2 bases from V and 1 base from J, with 13 bases between. The V gene's germline CDR1 is LGHDT and CDR2 YNNKEL (reference sequence). The CDR3 sequence is 16 residues long. The CDR3 coding sequence is TGTGCCAGCAGCCAATTCTCTGCTATGGGCACAGATACGCAGTATTTT. It yields the protein CASSQFSAMGTDTQYF.

This chain uses TRBV18 with TRBJ2-7; 12 bases fit TRBD1. Per the germline V gene, CDR1 is KGHSH and CDR2 is LQKENI. The ends lost 2 bases at V and 3 bases at J; junction bases unmatched: 14. The CDR3 is 19 residues long. This chain's CDR3 is CASSPLLSAGQGALYEQYF. The CDR3 DNA is TGTGCCAGCTCACCATTGCTGTCCGCGGGACAGGGGGCTCTCTACGAGCAGTACTTC. Looking up the rest from reference TRBV18 and TRBJ2-7 gives the full variable domain: NAGVMQNPRHLVRRRGQEARLRCSPMKGHSHVYWYRQLPEEGLKFMVYLQKENIIDESGMPKERFSAEFPKEGPSILRIQQVVRGDSAAYFCASSPLLSAGQGALYEQYFGPGTRLTVT.

The chain couples TRBV5-1 to TRBJ1-2; D is possibly TRBD1 (5 bases). The CDR3 sequence is 14 residues long. V lost 1 base and J 5 bases, leaving 12 bases between the germline ends. Germline CDR1 and CDR2: SGHRS and YFSETQ. The CDR3 nucleotides read TGCGCCAGCAGCTTGTTGGGGGGAGATTATGGCTACACCTTC. Its protein is CASSLLGGDYGYTF. Full variable domain (rest looked up from reference TRBV5-1 and TRBJ1-2): KAGVTQTPRYLIKTRGQQVTLSCSPISGHRSVSWYQQTPGQGLQFLFEYFSETQRNKGNFPGRFSGRQFSNSRSEMNVSTLELGDSALYLCASSLLGGDYGYTFGSGTRLTVV.

The chain employs TRBV29-1 and TRBJ1-6; 7 bases line up with TRBD1. V lost 6 bases, J lost 5 bases, and 4 bases stayed unmatched. The germline V gene encodes CDR1 SQVTM and CDR2 ANQGSEA. The CDR3 loop spans 13 amino acids. This chain's CDR3 is CSVGTADNSPLHF. CDR3 DNA sequence: TGCAGCGTCGGGACAGCAGATAATTCACCCCTCCACTTT.